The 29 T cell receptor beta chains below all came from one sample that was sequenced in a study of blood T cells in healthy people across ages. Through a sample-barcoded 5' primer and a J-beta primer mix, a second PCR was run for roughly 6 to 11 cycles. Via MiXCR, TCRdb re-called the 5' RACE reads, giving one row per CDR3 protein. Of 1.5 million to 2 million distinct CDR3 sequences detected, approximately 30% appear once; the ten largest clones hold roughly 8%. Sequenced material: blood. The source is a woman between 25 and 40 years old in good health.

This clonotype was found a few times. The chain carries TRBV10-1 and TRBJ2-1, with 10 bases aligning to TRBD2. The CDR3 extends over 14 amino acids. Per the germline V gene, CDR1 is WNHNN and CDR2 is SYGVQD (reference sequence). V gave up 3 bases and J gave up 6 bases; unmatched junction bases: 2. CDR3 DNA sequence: TGCGCCAGCAGTGAAGCGGGGGGGTTCAATGAGCAGTTCTTC. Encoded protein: CASSEAGGFNEQFF.

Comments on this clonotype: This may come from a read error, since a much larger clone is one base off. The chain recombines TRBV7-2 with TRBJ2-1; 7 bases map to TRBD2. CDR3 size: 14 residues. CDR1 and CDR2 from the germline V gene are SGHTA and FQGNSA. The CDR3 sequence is CASSPRLAGNGQFF. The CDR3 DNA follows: TGTGCCAGCAGCCCTCGACTAGCAGGCAATGGGCAGTTCTTC.

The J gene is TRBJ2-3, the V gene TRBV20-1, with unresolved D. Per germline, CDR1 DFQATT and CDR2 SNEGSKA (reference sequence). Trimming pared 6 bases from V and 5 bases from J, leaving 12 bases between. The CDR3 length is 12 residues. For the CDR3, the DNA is TGCAGTGCCAACCCCCCAGAAGATACGCAGTATTTT. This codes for CSANPPEDTQYF.

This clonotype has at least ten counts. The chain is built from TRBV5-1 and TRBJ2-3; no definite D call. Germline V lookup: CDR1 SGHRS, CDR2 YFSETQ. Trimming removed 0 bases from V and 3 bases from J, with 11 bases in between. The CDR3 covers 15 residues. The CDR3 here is CASSLEHFGTDTQYF. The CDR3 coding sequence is TGCGCCAGCAGCTTGGAACACTTCGGAACAGATACGCAGTATTTT.

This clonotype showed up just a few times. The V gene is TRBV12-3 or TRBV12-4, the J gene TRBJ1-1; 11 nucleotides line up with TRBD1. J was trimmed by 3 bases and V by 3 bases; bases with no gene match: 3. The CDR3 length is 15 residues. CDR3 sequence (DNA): TGTGCCAGCAGTTTTGGGGACAGGGGGGACACTGAAGCTTTCTTT. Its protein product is CASSFGDRGDTEAFF.

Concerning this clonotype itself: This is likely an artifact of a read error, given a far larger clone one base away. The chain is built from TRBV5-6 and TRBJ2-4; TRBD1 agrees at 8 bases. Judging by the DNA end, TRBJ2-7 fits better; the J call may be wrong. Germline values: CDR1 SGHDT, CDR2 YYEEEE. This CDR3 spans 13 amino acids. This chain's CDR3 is CTSSPGGVYEQYF. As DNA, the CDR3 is TGTACCAGTTCCCCAGGGGGCGTCTACGAGCAGTACTTC.

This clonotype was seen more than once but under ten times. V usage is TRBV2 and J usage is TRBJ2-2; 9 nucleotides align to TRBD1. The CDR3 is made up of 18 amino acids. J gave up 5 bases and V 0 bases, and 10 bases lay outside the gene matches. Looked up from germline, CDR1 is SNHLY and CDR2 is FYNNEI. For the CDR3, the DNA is TGTGCCAGCAGTGAAGCACGCCCCGGGACAGGGAGGACCGGGGAGCTGTTTTTT. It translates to CASSEARPGTGRTGELFF.

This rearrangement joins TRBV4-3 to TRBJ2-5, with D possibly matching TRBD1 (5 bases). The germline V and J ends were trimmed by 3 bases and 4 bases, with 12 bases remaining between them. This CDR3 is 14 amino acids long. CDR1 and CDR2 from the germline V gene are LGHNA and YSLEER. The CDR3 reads CASSHSAGRETQYF. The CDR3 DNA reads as TGCGCCAGCAGCCACTCGGCAGGGCGAGAGACCCAGTACTTC.

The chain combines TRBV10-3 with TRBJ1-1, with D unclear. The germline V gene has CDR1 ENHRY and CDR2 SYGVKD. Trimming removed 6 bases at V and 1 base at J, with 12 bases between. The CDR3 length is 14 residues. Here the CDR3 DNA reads TGTGCCATCAGGAACAGAACACAGAACACTGAAGCTTTCTTT. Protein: CAIRNRTQNTEAFF.

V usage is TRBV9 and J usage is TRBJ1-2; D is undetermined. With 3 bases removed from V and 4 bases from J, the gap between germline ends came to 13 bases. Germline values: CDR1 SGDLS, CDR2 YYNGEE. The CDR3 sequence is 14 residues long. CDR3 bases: TGTGCCAGCAGCGGGTCGTCGGGCGGCTATGGCTACACCTTC. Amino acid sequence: CASSGSSGGYGYTF.

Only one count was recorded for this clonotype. As DNA, the CDR3 is TGTGCCAGCAGCTCGCGACGGGGCATTTCCCAAGAGACCCAGTACTTC. It is translated as CASSSRRGISQETQYF. The chain combines TRBV7-9 with TRBJ2-5; D is perhaps TRBD1 or TRBD2 (5 bases each). Germline V gives CDR1 SEHNR, CDR2 FQNEAQ (reference sequence). V was cut by 4 bases and J by 1 base, with 16 bases left in between. The CDR3 contains 16 residues.

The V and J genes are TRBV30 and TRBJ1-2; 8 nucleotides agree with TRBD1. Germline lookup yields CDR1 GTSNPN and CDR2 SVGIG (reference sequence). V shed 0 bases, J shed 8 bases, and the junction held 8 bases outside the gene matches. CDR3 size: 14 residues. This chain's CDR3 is CAWSVRQGSGGYTF. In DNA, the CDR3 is TGTGCCTGGAGTGTACGACAGGGGAGTGGAGGCTACACCTTC.

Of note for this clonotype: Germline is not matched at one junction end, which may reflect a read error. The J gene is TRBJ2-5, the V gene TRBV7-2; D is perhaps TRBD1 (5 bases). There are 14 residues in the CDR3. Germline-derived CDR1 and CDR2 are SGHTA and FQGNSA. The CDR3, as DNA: TGTGTCAGCACCACGACAGTAGCCCAAGAGACCCAGTACTTC. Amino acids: CVSTTTVAQETQYF.

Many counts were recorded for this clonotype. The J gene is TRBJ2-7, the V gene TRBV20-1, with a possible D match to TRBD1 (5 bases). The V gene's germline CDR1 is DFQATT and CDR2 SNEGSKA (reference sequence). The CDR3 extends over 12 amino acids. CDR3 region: CSWGQASHEQYF. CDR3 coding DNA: TGCAGCTGGGGCCAAGCGAGCCACGAGCAGTACTTC.

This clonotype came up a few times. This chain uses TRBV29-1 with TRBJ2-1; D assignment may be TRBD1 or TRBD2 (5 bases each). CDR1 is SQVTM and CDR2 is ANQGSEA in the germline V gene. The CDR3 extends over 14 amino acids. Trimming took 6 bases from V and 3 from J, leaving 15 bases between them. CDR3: CSVTRGGGYNEQFF. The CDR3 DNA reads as TGCAGCGTAACCCGTGGGGGTGGCTACAATGAGCAGTTCTTC.

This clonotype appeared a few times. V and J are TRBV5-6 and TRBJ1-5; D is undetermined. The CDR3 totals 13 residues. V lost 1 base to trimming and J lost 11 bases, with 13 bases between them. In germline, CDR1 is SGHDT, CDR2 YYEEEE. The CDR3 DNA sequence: TGTGCCAGCAGCTTGAACGGAAAATCAGCCCAGCATTTT. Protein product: CASSLNGKSAQHF.

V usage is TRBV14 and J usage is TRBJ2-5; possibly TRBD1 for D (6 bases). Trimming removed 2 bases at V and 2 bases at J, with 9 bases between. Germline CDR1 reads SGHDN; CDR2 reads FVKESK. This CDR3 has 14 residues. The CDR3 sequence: CASSQNRVQETQYF. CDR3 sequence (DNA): TGTGCCAGCAGCCAAAACAGGGTTCAAGAGACCCAGTACTTC.

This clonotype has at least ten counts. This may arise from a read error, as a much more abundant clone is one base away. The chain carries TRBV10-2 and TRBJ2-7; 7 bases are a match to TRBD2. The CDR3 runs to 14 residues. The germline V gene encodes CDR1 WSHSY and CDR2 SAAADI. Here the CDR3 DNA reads TGCGCCAGCAGTGGGGCTAGCGGCTCCTACGGGCAGTACTTC. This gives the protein CASSGASGSYGQYF.

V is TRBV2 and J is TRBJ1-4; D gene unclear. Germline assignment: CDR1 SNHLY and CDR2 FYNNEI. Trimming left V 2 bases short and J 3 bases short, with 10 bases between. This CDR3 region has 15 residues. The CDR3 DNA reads TGTGCCAGCAGTGAAATTGGGAGTGCTAATGAAAAACTGTTTTTT. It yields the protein CASSEIGSANEKLFF.

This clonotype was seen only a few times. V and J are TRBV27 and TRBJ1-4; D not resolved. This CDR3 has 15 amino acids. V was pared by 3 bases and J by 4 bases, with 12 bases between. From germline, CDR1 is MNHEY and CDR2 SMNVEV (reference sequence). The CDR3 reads CASSLEYRLNEKLFF. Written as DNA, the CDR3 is TGTGCCAGCAGTTTGGAGTACAGACTTAATGAAAAACTGTTTTTT.

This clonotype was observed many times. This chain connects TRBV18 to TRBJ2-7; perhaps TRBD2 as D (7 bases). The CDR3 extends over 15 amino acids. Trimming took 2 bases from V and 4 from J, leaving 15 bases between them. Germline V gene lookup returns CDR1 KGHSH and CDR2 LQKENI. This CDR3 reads CASSPKRDMLYEQYF. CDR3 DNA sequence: TGTGCCAGCTCACCAAAGCGGGACATGTTATACGAGCAGTACTTC.

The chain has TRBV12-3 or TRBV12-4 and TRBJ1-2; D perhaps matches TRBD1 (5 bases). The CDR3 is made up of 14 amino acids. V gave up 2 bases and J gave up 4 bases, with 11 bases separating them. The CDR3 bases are TGTGCCAGCAGTTTAAGGGGAATTAGCTATGGCTACACCTTC. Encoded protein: CASSLRGISYGYTF.

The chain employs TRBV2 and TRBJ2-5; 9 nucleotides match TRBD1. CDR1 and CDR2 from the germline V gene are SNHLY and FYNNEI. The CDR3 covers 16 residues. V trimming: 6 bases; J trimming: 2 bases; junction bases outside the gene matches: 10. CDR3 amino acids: CASRVTGGDLQETQYF. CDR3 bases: TGTGCCAGCAGGGTGACAGGGGGAGACCTGCAAGAGACCCAGTACTTC.

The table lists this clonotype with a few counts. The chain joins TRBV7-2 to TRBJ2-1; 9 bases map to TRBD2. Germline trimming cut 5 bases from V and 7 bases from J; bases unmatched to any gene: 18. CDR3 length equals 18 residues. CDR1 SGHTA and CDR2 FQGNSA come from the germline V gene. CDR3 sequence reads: CASSLRPAWGGGANEQFF. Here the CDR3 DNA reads TGTGCCAGCAGCCTTCGTCCGGCGTGGGGCGGGGGGGCGAATGAGCAGTTCTTC.

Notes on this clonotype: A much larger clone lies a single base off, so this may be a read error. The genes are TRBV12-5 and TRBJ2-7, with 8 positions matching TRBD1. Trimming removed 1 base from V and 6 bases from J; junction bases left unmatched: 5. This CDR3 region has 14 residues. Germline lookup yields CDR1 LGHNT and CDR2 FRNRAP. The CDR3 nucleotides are TGTGCTAGTGGTTTGGCCGTACAGGGGGGCGAGCAGTACTTC. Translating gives CASGLAVQGGEQYF.

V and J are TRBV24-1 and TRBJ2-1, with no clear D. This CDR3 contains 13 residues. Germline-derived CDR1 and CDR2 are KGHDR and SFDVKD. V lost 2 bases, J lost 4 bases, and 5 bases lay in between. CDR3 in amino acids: CATSDSGYNEQFF. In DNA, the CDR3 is TGTGCCACCAGTGATTCCGGATACAATGAGCAGTTCTTC.

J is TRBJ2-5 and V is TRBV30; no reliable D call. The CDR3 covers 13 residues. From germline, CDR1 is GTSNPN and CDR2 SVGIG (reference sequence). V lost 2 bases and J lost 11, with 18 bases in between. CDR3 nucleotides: TGTGCCTGGAGTAGGGCCTTGCCGGGTGAGCAGTACTTC. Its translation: CAWSRALPGEQYF.

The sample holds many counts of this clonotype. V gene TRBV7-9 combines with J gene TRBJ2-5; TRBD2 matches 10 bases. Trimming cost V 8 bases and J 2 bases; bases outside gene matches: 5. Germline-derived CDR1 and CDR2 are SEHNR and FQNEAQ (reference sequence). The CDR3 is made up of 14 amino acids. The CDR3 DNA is TGTGCCAGCGCAAGGACTAGCGGACAAGAGACCCAGTACTTC. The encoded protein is CASARTSGQETQYF.

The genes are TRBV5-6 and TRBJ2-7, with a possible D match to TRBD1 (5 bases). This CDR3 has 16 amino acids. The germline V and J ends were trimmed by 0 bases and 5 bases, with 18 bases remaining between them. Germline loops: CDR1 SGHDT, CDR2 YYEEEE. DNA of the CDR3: TGTGCCAGCAGCTTGGGCCCCTTACAGGTCCCCGACGAGCAGTACTTC. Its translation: CASSLGPLQVPDEQYF.